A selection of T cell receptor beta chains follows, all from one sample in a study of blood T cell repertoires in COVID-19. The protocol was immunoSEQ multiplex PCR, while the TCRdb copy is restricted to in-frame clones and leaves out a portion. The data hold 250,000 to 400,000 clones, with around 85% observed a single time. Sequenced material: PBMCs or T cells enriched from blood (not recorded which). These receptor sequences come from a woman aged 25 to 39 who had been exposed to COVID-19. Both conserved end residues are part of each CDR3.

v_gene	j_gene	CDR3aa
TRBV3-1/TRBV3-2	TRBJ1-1	CASSQARLRYFVITEAFF
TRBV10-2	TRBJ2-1	CASSQTRYNEQFF
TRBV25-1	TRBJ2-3	CASSDFLAEISTDTQYF
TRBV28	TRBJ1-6	CASSYGVSNSPLHF
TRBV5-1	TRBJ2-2	CASSSQTNTGELFF
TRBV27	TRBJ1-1	CASSLSSRRMNTEAFF
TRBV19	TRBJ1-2	CASSIARLRGYTF
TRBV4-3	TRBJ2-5	CASSQEHGLAGGVPQYF
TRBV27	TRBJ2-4	CASSLFQGRTKNIQYF
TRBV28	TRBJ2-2	CAVYSAKNTGELFF
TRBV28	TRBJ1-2	CASSPEMTGSDGYTF
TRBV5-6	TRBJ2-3	CASSLVTGGRDTDTQYF
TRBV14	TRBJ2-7	CASSQAQGWWDRGRREQYF
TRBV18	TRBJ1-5	CASSPSGKGSEHF
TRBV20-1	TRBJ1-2	CSASPVARDYGYTF
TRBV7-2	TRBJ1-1	CASSSQTFQGNTEAFF
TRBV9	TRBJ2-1	CASSVVGRARYNEQFF